This TCR beta chain originates from a study of CD8 T cells in Susac syndrome. Random hexamers were used to reverse transcribe an amount of 0.5 to 1 ug RNA. The TCR beta CDR3 was amplified by immunoSEQ multiplex PCR across 54 Vbeta, 13 Jbeta. MiXCR was run by TCRdb on the immunoSEQ multiplex PCR reads, yielding one entry per CDR3 protein. The table includes 100,000 to 150,000 distinct CDR3 sequences, about 93% detected once. CDR3 size: 14 residues. Germline CDR1 and CDR2: MNHEY and SVGEGT. Losses at the gene ends were 6 bases for V and 0 bases for J; bases not matched to a gene: 0. The sequencing sample was made of CD8+ T cells from PBMCs. J is TRBJ2-5 and V is TRBV6-2 or TRBV6-3; TRBD2 matches at 11 bases. This TCR was sampled from a human donor with Susac syndrome. The CDR3 DNA follows: TGTGCCAGCAGGACTAGCGGGGACCAAGAGACCCAGTACTTC. It encodes CASRTSGDQETQYF.